These 13 T cell receptor beta chains came from one sample sequenced in a study of blood T cell repertoires in COVID-19. The data were produced by immunoSEQ multiplex PCR, yet TCRdb's version contains in-frame clones alone and is incomplete. This sample has approximately 58,000 clones, with around 83% found just once. The sequenced sample consisted of peripheral blood. These receptors came from a woman aged 55-69 years with acute or convalescent COVID-19.

Turning to this clone: This sample includes further DNA sequences coding for the same CDR3. The J gene is TRBJ1-1, the V gene TRBV6-5; possibly TRBD1 for D (5 bases). This CDR3 comprises 13 residues. V gave up 3 bases and J gave up 5 bases, with 10 bases separating them. Germline loops: CDR1 MNHEY, CDR2 SVGAGI. CDR3 bases: TGTGCCAGCAGTTATGTGGGGGGAACTGAAGCTTTCTTT. It specifies CASSYVGGTEAFF.

The chain uses TRBV6-5 and TRBJ1-4; maybe TRBD1 (5 bases). The CDR3 is made up of 15 amino acids. The ends were cut back, 5 bases at V and 8 bases at J, with 18 bases in the middle. Germline V CDR1 and CDR2: MNHEY, SVGAGI. In nucleotides, the CDR3 is TGTGCCAGCAGTCCCGGGACTAGATGGGTGGAAAAACTGTTTTTT. It is translated as CASSPGTRWVEKLFF.

V and J are TRBV18 and TRBJ1-4; tentatively, D is TRBD1 (6 bases). Germline V CDR1 and CDR2: KGHSH, LQKENI. This CDR3 has 14 amino acids. V lost 3 bases and J lost 5, with 10 bases in between. The CDR3 DNA reads TGTGCCAGCTCACCGGACAGTGTGAATGAAAAACTGTTTTTT. It specifies CASSPDSVNEKLFF.

The rearrangement links TRBV11-2 to TRBJ1-2; TRBD1 is a possible D gene (5 bases). In germline, CDR1 is SGHAT, CDR2 FQNNGV. V lost 0 bases and J 12 bases, leaving 14 bases between the germline ends. There are 13 residues in the CDR3. The CDR3 nucleotides are TGTGCCAGCAGCTTAGATCAGACAGCTCGTAACACCTTC. This gives the protein CASSLDQTARNTF.

The chain links TRBV28 to TRBJ2-4; 10 bases agree with TRBD1. Losses at the gene ends were 6 bases for V and 4 bases for J; bases not matched to a gene: 6. Germline values: CDR1 MDHEN, CDR2 SYDVKM. The CDR3 is 15 residues long. Here the CDR3 DNA reads TGTGCCAGCAGCCGCGGGACAGGGGTGAAAAACATTCAGTACTTC. This codes for CASSRGTGVKNIQYF.

The genes are TRBV12-3 or TRBV12-4 and TRBJ1-1; D may be TRBD1 (5 bases). The CDR3 contains 13 residues. Deletions cut 5 bases from V and 2 bases from J, with 9 bases between. Here the CDR3 reads CASSVRANTEAFF. The CDR3 DNA follows: TGTGCCAGCAGTGTCAGGGCAAACACTGAAGCTTTCTTT.

J is TRBJ1-2 and V is TRBV5-1, with 7 bases matching TRBD1. V trimming: 0 bases; J trimming: 2 bases; junction bases outside the gene matches: 7. CDR1 is SGHRS, CDR2 YFSETQ, per germline. This CDR3 spans 16 amino acids. CDR3 in amino acids: CASSLVRGQSNYGYTF. CDR3 nucleotide sequence: TGCGCCAGCAGCTTGGTGAGGGGACAGAGCAACTATGGCTACACCTTC.

The chain has TRBV11-2 and TRBJ1-2; 7 bases line up with TRBD1. Germline V gene lookup returns CDR1 SGHAT and CDR2 FQNNGV. Germline trimming cut 5 bases from V and 8 bases from J; bases unmatched to any gene: 17. The length of the CDR3 is 16 residues. In DNA, the CDR3 is TGTGCCAGCAGCCCGGGGGACAGAGCTCTGCTTAGGGGCTACACCTTC. Its protein product is CASSPGDRALLRGYTF.

For the CDR3, the DNA is TGTGCCAGCAGCTTAGGCGGGGGGCAGGGAGATACGCAGTATTTT. This encodes CASSLGGGQGDTQYF. This chain uses TRBV7-3 with TRBJ2-3; 8 bases map to TRBD2. This CDR3 has 15 amino acids. CDR1 is SGHTA and CDR2 is FQGTGA in the germline V gene. The V and J ends lost 2 bases and 5 bases, in that order; junction bases with no gene match: 6.

The chain carries TRBV6-5 and TRBJ1-3; D is unresolved. The CDR3 totals 14 residues. Per germline, CDR1 MNHEY and CDR2 SVGAGI. Trimming took 0 bases from V and 4 from J, leaving 7 bases between them. The CDR3, as DNA: TGTGCCAGCAGTTACTCCACCAGGGGAAACACCATATATTTT. Its translation: CASSYSTRGNTIYF.

The chain joins TRBV6-5 to TRBJ1-1, with TRBD1 as a possible D gene (5 bases). This CDR3 region has 12 residues. Germline V gene sequence: CDR1 MNHEY, CDR2 SVGAGI. V was pared by 10 bases and J by 11 bases, with 20 bases between. This CDR3 reads CATLTDLGGAFF. The CDR3 coding sequence is TGTGCCACCCTGACAGATCTCGGAGGGGCTTTCTTT.

The chain carries TRBV6-2 or TRBV6-3 and TRBJ2-2; unclear D gene. Per the germline V gene, CDR1 is MNHEY and CDR2 is SVGEGT. V was shortened by 5 bases and J by 5 bases, with 6 bases between the two germline ends. The CDR3 has 12 residues. CDR3 bases: TGTGCCAGCAGTAGCGAAACCGGGGAGCTGTTTTTT. Protein sequence: CASSSETGELFF.

The rearrangement uses TRBV5-1 and TRBJ2-7; a weak D match, TRBD2 (7 bases). There are 15 residues in the CDR3. V gave up 2 bases and J gave up 0 bases, with 12 bases separating them. The germline gives CDR1 SGHRS, CDR2 YFSETQ. The CDR3 DNA sequence: TGCGCCAGCAGCTTCGGGGGGCTAAGCTCCTACGAGCAGTACTTC. Its translation is CASSFGGLSSYEQYF.